The 22 T cell receptor beta chains presented below share a single source sample, sequenced in a study of T cell repertoires in cytomegalovirus infection. TCRdb reanalysed the reads using MiXCR and keeps one entry per CDR3 protein. The sample contains approximately 910,000 distinct CDR3 sequences, around 32% of which appear only once. No antigen has been identified for these receptors. Source: cultured CD8+ T cells from PBMCs, taken from culture after CMV antigen stimulation. These TCRs come from a human donor in good health (CMV status not recorded). Some clones in this sample may be carry-over from other donors' samples.

The chain uses TRBV25-1 and TRBJ2-6; D unclear. The CDR3 contains 14 residues. Germline V gene sequence: CDR1 MGHDK, CDR2 SYGVNS. Trimming cost V 1 base and J 1 base, with 2 bases left between them. The CDR3: CASSEWSGANVLTF. Here the CDR3 DNA reads TGTGCCAGCAGTGAATGGTCTGGGGCCAACGTCCTGACTTTC.

The J gene is TRBJ1-6, the V gene TRBV10-3, with TRBD1 identical over 7 bases. Germline CDR1 and CDR2: ENHRY and SYGVKD. The length of the CDR3 is 14 residues. The J segment lost 4 bases and the V segment lost 6 bases, leaving 3 bases of the junction unmatched. CDR3 in amino acids: CAIRPGQYNSPLHF. DNA for the CDR3: TGTGCCATCAGGCCGGGACAGTATAATTCACCCCTCCACTTT.

V gene TRBV10-3 combines with J gene TRBJ2-6; D not certain. Germline loops: CDR1 ENHRY, CDR2 SYGVKD. The CDR3 spans 18 residues. The V end was cut by 2 bases, the J end by 3 bases, with 17 bases between. CDR3 amino acids: CAISEGDRIYLGANVLTF. DNA for the CDR3: TGTGCCATCAGTGAGGGGGATCGGATCTATCTTGGGGCCAACGTCCTGACTTTC.

This sequence joins TRBV2 and TRBJ1-4; tentative D call: TRBD1 (5 bases). CDR3 length equals 17 residues. Trimming shortened V by 6 bases and J by 3 bases, and 20 bases separated the two germline ends. Per germline, CDR1 SNHLY and CDR2 FYNNEI. CDR3 DNA: TGTGCCAGCAGCCCTGTCCAGGGAGTGGGGCCTAATGAAAAACTGTTTTTT. It codes for CASSPVQGVGPNEKLFF. Drawing the rest from reference TRBV2 and TRBJ1-4, the complete variable domain is EPEVTQTPSHQVTQMGQEVILRCVPISNHLYFYWYRQILGQKVEFLVSFYNNEISEKSEIFDDQFSVERPDGSNFTLKIRSTKLEDSAMYFCASSPVQGVGPNEKLFFGSGTQLSVL.

The J gene is TRBJ1-3, the V gene TRBV13; tentative D call: TRBD1 (6 bases). Germline loops: CDR1 PRHDT, CDR2 FYEKMQ (reference sequence). Deletions cut 3 bases from V and 6 bases from J, with 15 bases between. There are 15 residues in the CDR3. The CDR3 sequence: CASSFRGGGENTIYF. In DNA, the CDR3 is TGTGCCAGCAGCTTCCGAGGGGGAGGCGAAAACACCATATATTTT.

This clonotype showed up just a few times. The CDR3 sequence is CSVGLDRGLYGYTF. The CDR3 DNA sequence: TGCAGCGTGGGACTAGACAGGGGGCTGTATGGCTACACCTTC. The chain recombines TRBV29-1 with TRBJ1-2, with TRBD1 matching 10 bases. CDR3 length equals 14 residues. The V and J ends lost 6 bases and 5 bases, in that order; junction bases with no gene match: 9. The germline gives CDR1 SQVTM, CDR2 ANQGSEA.

In its sample, this clonotype was seen many times. In DNA form, the CDR3 reads TGTGCCAGCAGTGTGGGACTAGCGGGGCGAGAGCAGTACTTC. Protein: CASSVGLAGREQYF. J is TRBJ2-7 and V is TRBV27, with 13 positions matching TRBD2. J gave up 7 bases and V 5 bases, and 5 bases lay outside the gene matches. The germline V gene encodes CDR1 MNHEY and CDR2 SMNVEV (reference sequence). This CDR3 is built from 14 residues.

This clonotype was counted between two and nine times. The chain has TRBV18 and TRBJ2-5; perhaps TRBD1 as D (6 bases). V lost 2 bases to trimming and J lost 0 bases, with 16 bases between them. The CDR3 loop spans 17 amino acids. From germline, CDR1 is KGHSH and CDR2 LQKENI. CDR3: CASSPGYGQQYQETQYF. The CDR3 nucleotides are TGTGCCAGCTCACCAGGGTACGGACAGCAGTACCAAGAGACCCAGTACTTC. Full variable domain (remainder filled in from reference TRBV18 and TRBJ2-5): NAGVMQNPRHLVRRRGQEARLRCSPMKGHSHVYWYRQLPEEGLKFMVYLQKENIIDESGMPKERFSAEFPKEGPSILRIQQVVRGDSAAYFCASSPGYGQQYQETQYFGPGTRLLVL.

V and J are TRBV29-1 and TRBJ2-1; D is unresolved. The CDR3 sequence is 17 residues long. Between the trimmed V and J ends, which lost 4 bases and 4 bases, there was a span of 23 bases. Germline assignment: CDR1 SQVTM and CDR2 ANQGSEA. The CDR3 sequence is CSVVGRAIAPFYNEQFF. CDR3 bases: TGCAGCGTTGTCGGTCGAGCAATCGCCCCCTTTTACAATGAGCAGTTCTTC.

This clonotype was picked up a small number of times. This chain joins TRBV19 and TRBJ2-1; D may correspond to TRBD1 or TRBD2 (5 bases each). The germline CDR1 and CDR2 sequences are LNHDA and SQIVND (reference sequence). V was trimmed by 7 bases and J by 0 bases, leaving 13 bases between them. The CDR3 runs to 15 residues. CDR3: CASTLGTASYNEQFF. CDR3 DNA sequence: TGTGCCAGTACCCTGGGGACGGCCTCCTACAATGAGCAGTTCTTC.

The chain couples TRBV7-2 to TRBJ1-2; D gene ambiguous. The CDR3 runs to 16 residues. Trimming stripped 11 bases from V and 4 bases from J, with 26 bases between. Germline loops: CDR1 SGHTA, CDR2 FQGNSA. CDR3 loop: CASSEVGPAARYGYTF. CDR3 sequence (DNA): TGTGCCTCTTCTGAAGTTGGGCCCGCGGCGCGCTATGGCTACACCTTC.

The chain joins TRBV15 to TRBJ2-3; D is unresolved. The CDR3 has 16 residues. Germline CDR1 LNHNV, CDR2 YYDKDF (reference sequence). The V end was cut by 0 bases, the J end by 0 bases, with 10 bases between. CDR3 bases: TGTGCCACCAGCAGAGATCTGGTACATAGCACAGATACGCAGTATTTT. Its translation: CATSRDLVHSTDTQYF.

The chain combines TRBV12-3 or TRBV12-4 with TRBJ1-5; D is ambiguous. The CDR3 extends over 16 amino acids. Trimming cost V 3 bases and J 4 bases, with 16 bases left between them. The DNA of the CDR3 is TGTGCCAGCAGTTTTAAGACCCCCCTGGGGAATCAGCCCCAGCATTTT. It codes for CASSFKTPLGNQPQHF.

The rearrangement links TRBV5-1 to TRBJ2-5, with TRBD1 as a possible D gene (6 bases). The length of the CDR3 is 16 residues. The germline CDR1 and CDR2 sequences are SGHRS and YFSETQ. V dropped 3 bases and J dropped 5 bases, with 20 bases sitting between them. The CDR3 sequence is CASSSPSGTMVETQYF. The CDR3 DNA sequence: TGCGCCAGCAGCTCCCCTTCCGGGACAATGGTGGAGACCCAGTACTTC.

V is TRBV6-5 and J is TRBJ1-3, with 7 bases matching TRBD1. Trimming took 8 bases from V and 0 from J; bases not matched to a gene: 10. The CDR3 runs to 16 residues. Germline V gives CDR1 MNHEY, CDR2 SVGAGI. CDR3 amino acids: CASSRWDRFSGNTIYF. CDR3 nucleotides: TGTGCCAGCTCTCGATGGGACAGATTCTCTGGAAACACCATATATTTT.

DNA for the CDR3: TGTGCCAGCAGTTTAAGGGGTTTTGGATCCTACGAGCAGTACTTC. It is translated as CASSLRGFGSYEQYF. The chain is built from TRBV27 and TRBJ2-7; a possible D gene is TRBD1 (5 bases). CDR3 length: 15 residues. The V end was cut by 2 bases, the J end by 1 base, with 12 bases between. Germline CDR1 is MNHEY and CDR2 is SMNVEV (reference sequence).

The CDR3 bases are TGTGCCAGCGGGAGGGGCCAGTACTTC. Amino acids: CASGRGQYF. The V and J genes are TRBV2 and TRBJ2-7; 7 bases map to TRBD2. The germline gives CDR1 SNHLY, CDR2 FYNNEI. CDR3 length: 9 amino acids. The V segment lost 8 bases and the J segment 10 bases; nucleotides outside the gene matches: 2. Complete variable domain (other parts from reference TRBV2 and TRBJ2-7): EPEVTQTPSHQVTQMGQEVILRCVPISNHLYFYWYRQILGQKVEFLVSFYNNEISEKSEIFDDQFSVERPDGSNFTLKIRSTKLEDSAMYFCASGRGQYFGPGTRLTVT.

This clonotype was recorded a few times. The chain joins TRBV6-1 to TRBJ2-5; 9 bases are shared with TRBD2. This CDR3 has 15 residues. The V and J ends lost 4 bases and 4 bases, in that order; junction bases with no gene match: 7. Per germline, CDR1 MNHNS and CDR2 SASEGT. This chain's CDR3 is CASSAYRAGGETQYF. CDR3 sequence (DNA): TGTGCCAGCAGTGCCTACAGAGCGGGGGGAGAGACCCAGTACTTC.

The DNA for the CDR3 is TGTGCCAGCAGTTACGGACAGCCTTATGGCTACACCTTC. This sequence encodes CASSYGQPYGYTF. J is TRBJ1-2 and V is TRBV6-5; D possibly corresponds to TRBD1 (6 bases). CDR1 MNHEY and CDR2 SVGAGI come from the germline V gene. The CDR3 is 13 amino acids. The V end lost 2 bases, the J end lost 5 bases, and 9 bases lay between the germline ends.

This clonotype was counted between two and nine times. The chain links TRBV27 to TRBJ2-2; D call uncertain. Germline V gene lookup returns CDR1 MNHEY and CDR2 SMNVEV (reference sequence). V lost 3 bases to trimming and J lost 5 bases, with 7 bases between them. This CDR3 region has 13 residues. CDR3: CASSFGRTGELFF. For the CDR3, the DNA is TGTGCCAGCAGTTTCGGGCGGACCGGGGAGCTGTTTTTT.

This clonotype occurred a few times. The chain is built from TRBV10-3 and TRBJ2-5; D not resolved. Germline V gene lookup returns CDR1 ENHRY and CDR2 SYGVKD. V lost 0 bases, J lost 2 bases, and 7 bases lay in between. This CDR3 region has 14 residues. The CDR3 DNA reads TGTGCCATCAGTGAGTCTACAGAGCAAGAGACCCAGTACTTC. Its translation: CAISESTEQETQYF.

This clonotype has just a few counts. V usage is TRBV12-3 or TRBV12-4 and J usage is TRBJ2-1; unclear D gene. The CDR3 is made up of 16 amino acids. V gave up 2 bases and J gave up 0 bases, with 11 bases separating them. CDR3: CASSLTQVNSYNEQFF. CDR3 DNA: TGTGCCAGCAGTTTAACTCAGGTGAACTCCTACAATGAGCAGTTCTTC.